This T cell receptor (beta chain) was recorded in a study of T-cell memory formation after mild COVID-19. The germline V gene has CDR1 SQVTM and CDR2 ANQGSEA. The CDR3 is made up of 17 amino acids. Trimming took 0 bases from V and 0 from J; bases not matched to a gene: 7. TCRdb processed the 5' RACE reads anew with MiXCR; each CDR3 protein has one entry. This sample has 150,000 to 200,000 distinct CDR3 sequences, with roughly 28% found just once. This TCR was recovered from an adult woman who had mild COVID-19 (a few samples of this study predate the infection). Cell type and time point are not known. This chain uses TRBV29-1 with TRBJ2-1, with 8 bases identical to TRBD2. Sequencing was carried out using PBMCs or a T cell subset sorted from them (not recorded which). The CDR3 spells CSVEDRILAASYNEQFF. The CDR3 DNA is TGCAGCGTTGAAGACCGGATACTAGCGGCCTCCTACAATGAGCAGTTCTTC.